This entry describes one T cell receptor (beta chain). Its antigen is undetermined. Primers included in the PCR were 60 Vbeta and 13 Jbeta primers. Per the study methods: Approximately 11 million of the 80 million or so unique TCR beta chains counted in a later analysis were shared. Only in-frame clones appear in the TCRdb table, and some are missing; sequencing was by immunoSEQ multiplex PCR. Clone size and V and J calls were adopted from that table, with D and trimming inferred from the DNA. The data hold about 65,000 clones, with roughly 80% observed a single time. The data originate from a study of cytomegalovirus exposure and HLA in healthy donors. The study's findings and limits: Researchers counted around 150 TCR beta chains as cytomegalovirus-associated. Of the V segments, some could not be distinguished, including TRBV6-2 and TRBV6-3, and were excluded.

Per the germline V gene, CDR1 is MNHNS and CDR2 is SASEGT. V was clipped by 5 bases and J by 4 bases, with 12 bases between them. The CDR3 is 13 residues long. The TCR comes from a girl under 18 in good health and CMV-seropositive. The V call is TRBV6-1, the J call TRBJ2-7; D may be TRBD2 (5 bases). The sample comprised PBMCs. CDR3 nucleotides: TGTGCCAGCAGTCGGGCTAGCTTTTACGAGCAGTACTTC. Protein product: CASSRASFYEQYF.